This is a list of T cell receptor beta chains from one sample in a study of control samples from healthy donors and cancer patients. Generated by immunoSEQ multiplex PCR, the TCRdb table keeps only in-frame clones and is missing some. The data contain some 190,000 clones, roughly nine tenths of them singletons. The specimen sequenced was blood. Receptors were obtained from a man aged 25-45 years in good health. CDR3s include the opening cysteine and the closing phenylalanine or tryptophan. A D gene is named only where the DNA matches it firmly. For some rows the clone size is stated as once, few or many, or as a class when expanded; others skip it.

d_gene: NA
abundance: NA
v_gene: TRBV30
j_gene: TRBJ1-6
CDR3nt: TGTGCCTGGAGTTCAATGGGTGGGTCGCCCCTCCACTTT
CDR3aa: CAWSSMGGSPLHF

d_gene: TRBD1
abundance: NA
v_gene: TRBV24-1
j_gene: TRBJ2-7
CDR3nt: TGTGCCACCAGTGACTCCGGGACAGGGAGCTCCTACGAGCAGTACTTC
CDR3aa: CATSDSGTGSSYEQYF

d_gene: TRBD1
abundance: NA
v_gene: TRBV5-1
j_gene: TRBJ1-4
CDR3nt: TGCGCCAGCAGCTTGGGGACAGGGGAGGAAGGAAAACTGTTTTTT
CDR3aa: CASSLGTGEEGKLFF

d_gene: TRBD2
abundance: NA
v_gene: TRBV15
j_gene: TRBJ2-3
CDR3nt: TGTGCCACCACCGGGGGGGGATCCACAGATACGCAGTATTTT
CDR3aa: CATTGGGSTDTQYF

d_gene: NA
abundance: NA
v_gene: TRBV19
j_gene: TRBJ1-4
CDR3nt: TGTGCCACGGCGTCATCCATGACTAATGAAAAACTGTTTTTT
CDR3aa: CATASSMTNEKLFF

d_gene: TRBD1
abundance: NA
v_gene: TRBV27
j_gene: TRBJ1-2
CDR3nt: TGTGCCAGCAGTTTCGATTTACAGGGGGCTTATGGCTACACCTTC
CDR3aa: CASSFDLQGAYGYTF

d_gene: NA
abundance: NA
v_gene: TRBV24-1
j_gene: TRBJ1-1
CDR3nt: TGTGCCACCAGTGATTGGAACACTGAAGCTTTCTTT
CDR3aa: CATSDWNTEAFF

d_gene: NA
abundance: NA
v_gene: TRBV5-1
j_gene: TRBJ2-3
CDR3nt: TGCGCCAGCAGCTTGGGAACGGTGGCCACAGATACGCAGTATTTT
CDR3aa: CASSLGTVATDTQYF

d_gene: TRBD1
abundance: many
v_gene: TRBV6-1
j_gene: TRBJ1-3
CDR3nt: TGTGCCAGCAGTGAAGGGACAGGGGGTGGAAACACCATATATTTT
CDR3aa: CASSEGTGGGNTIYF

d_gene: NA
abundance: NA
v_gene: TRBV7-7
j_gene: TRBJ2-2
CDR3nt: TGTGCCAGCAGCTTAGCCCCAGCCGCCGGGGAGCTGTTTTTT
CDR3aa: CASSLAPAAGELFF

d_gene: TRBD1
abundance: once
v_gene: TRBV18
j_gene: TRBJ1-1
CDR3nt: TGTGCCAGCTCACCAAGGACAGGGGCATACAGGAACACTGAAGCTTTCTTT
CDR3aa: CASSPRTGAYRNTEAFF

d_gene: NA
abundance: NA
v_gene: TRBV12-3/TRBV12-4
j_gene: TRBJ1-2
CDR3nt: TGTGCCAGCAGTTTGGGTGGTACCTATGGCTACACCTTC
CDR3aa: CASSLGGTYGYTF